The subject of this entry is one TCR delta chain. The amino acid sequence in TCRdb belongs to a much larger clone and departs from this DNA's translation at residue 18, likely a sequencing read error; the sequence shown is translated from the DNA. Bulk repertoires came from Vgamma9/Vdelta2+ or Vdelta2-negative gammadelta T cells flow-sorted from PBMC. The data were taken from a study of γδ T cells in repeated Plasmodium falciparum infection. TCRdb repeated clone calling on the multiplex PCR reads with CATT. This repertoire shows 45,000 to 60,000 delta-chain clones, roughly 2% found once; its top ten account for around 25%. The CDR3 consists of 23 residues. Looked up from germline, CDR1 is GEAIGNYY and CDR2 is EKD. V dropped 5 bases and J dropped 3; count of bases not matched to a gene: 32.

The source material was gamma-delta T cells from blood. The sequence was collected from a pool of human donors (malaria-infected and uninfected, not separated). V and J are TRDV2 and TRDJ1; 10 nucleotides match TRDD3. The J gene, absent from TCRdb, was called here by matching the DNA to germline. The CDR3 DNA reads as TGTGCCTGTGGCAAACACTTCCTAATGAGGGGGATACGCTCCCGGGGTTGCGCCGATAAACTCATCTTT. Its translation is CACGKHFLMRGIRSRGCADKLIF.